The following is a TCR beta chain sequence with its context. Its antigen is currently unknown. These data originate in a study of T cell responses to AZD1222 COVID-19 vaccine. Findings of the study overall: Only five to seven individuals given AZD1222 were seropositive at baseline. Researchers took repertoire samples only after the peak T cell response had come.

Clones were read by immunoSEQ multiplex PCR, and TCRdb kept only the in-frame ones, dropping some. The data show more than 60,000 clones, with 75% to 85% seen just once and around 20% held by the top ten. The CDR3 contains 12 residues. Germline V gene data show CDR1 as KGHDR and CDR2 as SFDVKD. Trimming shortened V by 3 bases and J by 4 bases, and 3 bases separated the two germline ends. This chain uses TRBV24-1 with TRBJ1-5; the D is unclear. Specimen: peripheral blood, collected on day 0 of AZD1222 vaccination. The clonotype originates from an adult in good health. The CDR3 DNA is TGTGCCACCAGTGATCTAAATCAGCCCCAGCATTTT. As protein: CATSDLNQPQHF.